This T cell receptor (beta chain) was sequenced for a study of monozygotic twins with cystic fibrosis. Study information: Library input was approximately 2.7 micrograms of fragmented DNA, with approximately 15 PCR cycles. Study-level points and caveats: In 13 of 16 pairs, V gene usage was closest to the co-twin's. Median Simpson clonality of approximately 0.0091 suggested naive T cells predominated. Nucleotide-identical clonotype sharing was significantly higher within monozygotic CF twin pairs than between unrelated CF individuals.

Details on this clone: Antigen: not known.

V lost 1 base and J 1 base, leaving 7 bases between the germline ends. Germline V gene lookup returns CDR1 SGHTA and CDR2 FQGNSA. The CDR3 is 14 amino acids. TCRdb's table, derived via immunoSEQ multiplex PCR, lists solely in-frame clones and lacks some. The top ten hold approximately 0.79% of the sample, which has around 36,000 clones, roughly 66% seen once. Sequences were obtained from blood. The rearrangement joins TRBV7-2 to TRBJ2-5; no clear D gene. The receptor comes from a girl between 5 and 17 years old with cystic fibrosis. CDR3 protein: CASSLVSGQETQYF. CDR3 bases: TGTGCCAGCAGCTTAGTTTCAGGCCAAGAGACCCAGTACTTC.